This T cell receptor beta chain is drawn from a study of T cell clonality in common variable immunodeficiency. Notes on the study in general: In common variable immunodeficiency, TCR beta chains reportedly carried fewer deletions and N-nucleotide insertions. CVID subjects had higher TCRbeta clonality than healthy controls, most marked in about a third.

As for this clone: Its antigen remains unidentified. Coverage ceases 3 residues before the CDR3 finishes, and the germline J gene fills in the end.

Caucasian heritage predominated among both patients and controls. Replacement immunoglobulin had been given to every CVID subject for at least one year. Blood samples were heparinized, about 4.5 to 8.5 ml per donor. Sequencing was performed with immunoSEQ multiplex PCR; in TCRdb, only in-frame clones are kept and a portion is missing. The listing contains around 8,000 clones. The germline CDR1 and CDR2 sequences are LNHDA and SQIVND (reference sequence). This CDR3 contains 14 residues. The germline V and J ends were trimmed by 1 base and 8 bases, with 11 bases remaining between them. The material sequenced was peripheral blood mononuclear cells. The sequence derives from a human donor with common variable immunodeficiency. The rearrangement links TRBV19 to TRBJ1-4; D gene uncertain. Partial CDR3 DNA: TGTGCCAGTAGTATAGCCCACGGAGGGGAAAAA. This gives the protein CASSIAHGGEK. The CDR3 in full is CASSIAHGGEKLFF. Full variable domain (remainder filled in from reference TRBV19 and TRBJ1-4): DGGITQSPKYLFRKEGQNVTLSCEQNLNHDAMYWYRQDPGQGLRLIYYSQIVNDFQKGDIAEGYSVSREKKESFPLTVTSAQKNPTAFYLCASSIAHGGEKLFFGSGTQLSVL.